This passage covers 16 T cell receptor beta chains from one sample sequenced in a study of blood T cell repertoires in COVID-19. This table comes from immunoSEQ multiplex PCR, and its TCRdb copy is limited to in-frame clones, with some not included. The sample has approximately 90,000 clones, about 80% seen once. The material sequenced was peripheral blood. These TCRs come from a human donor in a cohort sampled during active COVID-19.

The V and J genes are TRBV28 and TRBJ2-7; TRBD1 agrees at 9 bases. V was pared by 5 bases and J by 4 bases, with 6 bases of the junction left unmatched. The CDR3 is 14 amino acids. Germline V lookup: CDR1 MDHEN, CDR2 SYDVKM. The CDR3 loop reads CASSKTGGVYEQYF. CDR3 bases: TGTGCCAGCAGTAAGACAGGGGGGGTATACGAGCAGTACTTC.

As to this clone: Different DNA sequences within this sample yield the same CDR3. The chain recombines TRBV9 with TRBJ2-7; perhaps TRBD1 as D (5 bases). The CDR3 has 14 amino acids. The germline V and J ends were trimmed by 0 bases and 3 bases, with 10 bases remaining between them. CDR1 and CDR2 (germline): SGDLS, YYNGEE. The chain's CDR3 is CASSVASGLYEQYF. CDR3 coding DNA: TGTGCCAGCAGCGTAGCCTCAGGGCTCTACGAGCAGTACTTC.

The chain links TRBV18 to TRBJ1-4; D might be TRBD1 (6 bases). There are 15 residues in the CDR3. Per the germline V gene, CDR1 is KGHSH and CDR2 is LQKENI. V lost 5 bases and J 0 bases, leaving 10 bases between the germline ends. The CDR3 protein is CASSSDRATNEKLFF. CDR3 DNA: TGTGCCAGCTCATCGGACAGAGCAACTAATGAAAAACTGTTTTTT.

In its sample, this clone was seen once. The chain's CDR3 is CASSASRFIRINQPQHF. CDR3 bases: TGTGCCAGCAGTGCGTCCAGGTTCATACGTATCAATCAGCCCCAGCATTTT. This sequence joins TRBV2 and TRBJ1-5; D uncertain. From germline, CDR1 is SNHLY and CDR2 FYNNEI. Trimming removed 4 bases at V and 3 bases at J, with 19 bases between. The CDR3 consists of 17 residues.

The chain recombines TRBV3-1 (or the pseudogene TRBV3-2) with TRBJ2-7; D gene ambiguous. Germline CDR1 reads LGHDT; CDR2 reads YNNKEL (reference sequence). The V and J ends lost 6 bases and 5 bases respectively, with 14 bases between them. CDR3 size: 13 residues. This CDR3 reads CASRISQSDEQYF. CDR3 bases: TGTGCCAGCAGGATTAGCCAGAGCGACGAGCAGTACTTC.

A single count supports this clone. The V and J genes are TRBV5-6 and TRBJ1-6; D is possibly TRBD1 (5 bases). CDR1 and CDR2 (germline): SGHDT, YYEEEE. The ends were cut back, 5 bases at V and 0 bases at J, with 12 bases in the middle. The CDR3 is 16 amino acids. The CDR3, as DNA: TGTGCCAGCAGGTACCGGGGGAGCTCCTATAATTCACCCCTCCACTTT. This translates into CASRYRGSSYNSPLHF.

J is TRBJ1-1 and V is TRBV4-1; no clear D gene. Deletions cut 0 bases from V and 0 bases from J, with 8 bases between. The CDR3 covers 15 residues. Germline CDR1 reads MGHRA; CDR2 reads YSYEKL. This CDR3 is CASSQDRWLNTEAFF. The DNA for the CDR3 is TGCGCCAGCAGCCAAGACAGGTGGTTGAACACTGAAGCTTTCTTT.

The J gene is TRBJ1-5, the V gene TRBV19; TRBD1 matches 7 bases. This CDR3 has 16 residues. V was clipped by 2 bases and J by 3 bases; unmatched bases: 7. The germline V gene encodes CDR1 LNHDA and CDR2 SQIVND (reference sequence). The CDR3 DNA sequence: TGTGCCAGTAGTATAAAAGGGGACAGAGTCAATCAGCCCCAGCATTTT. This sequence encodes CASSIKGDRVNQPQHF.

The chain uses TRBV29-1 and TRBJ2-1; D is perhaps TRBD2 (8 bases). The CDR3 consists of 12 residues. V lost 6 bases and J 7 bases, leaving 13 bases between the germline ends. The V gene's germline CDR1 is SQVTM and CDR2 ANQGSEA. As DNA, the CDR3 is TGCAGCGTCGGGAGGGGGCGGAATGAGCAGTTCTTC. Its protein product is CSVGRGRNEQFF.

This sequence joins TRBV11-3 and TRBJ2-1; possibly TRBD1 for D (6 bases). Germline values: CDR1 SGHNT, CDR2 YENEEA. V was shortened by 5 bases and J by 6 bases, with 17 bases between the two germline ends. CDR3 size: 15 residues. CDR3 loop: CASSPRLGAGNEQFF. DNA of the CDR3: TGTGCCAGCAGCCCTAGGTTGGGGGCTGGCAATGAGCAGTTCTTC.

This chain joins TRBV30 and TRBJ2-7, with a tentative D call TRBD1 (8 bases). V lost 1 base, J lost 4 bases, and 14 bases lay in between. Germline lookup yields CDR1 GTSNPN and CDR2 SVGIG (reference sequence). The CDR3 runs 14 residues. CDR3 in amino acids: CAWSDDRGGYEQYF. The CDR3 bases are TGTGCCTGGAGTGACGACAGGGGAGGGTACGAGCAGTACTTC.

The J gene is TRBJ2-3, the V gene TRBV2; tentative D call: TRBD2 (5 bases). Trimming stripped 6 bases from V and 6 bases from J, with 16 bases between. The CDR3 length is 14 residues. The V gene's germline CDR1 is SNHLY and CDR2 FYNNEI. CDR3 sequence (DNA): TGTGCCAGCAGGATAGCGCCCAGCATTGATACGCAGTATTTT. Amino acid sequence: CASRIAPSIDTQYF. Based on the CDR3 plus reference TRBV2 and TRBJ2-3, the full variable domain is EPEVTQTPSHQVTQMGQEVILRCVPISNHLYFYWYRQILGQKVEFLVSFYNNEISEKSEIFDDQFSVERPDGSNFTLKIRSTKLEDSAMYFCASRIAPSIDTQYFGPGTRLTVL.

The chain joins TRBV12-3 or TRBV12-4 to TRBJ2-2, with D hard to call. This CDR3 spans 13 amino acids. The ends were cut back, 5 bases at V and 5 bases at J, with 9 bases in the middle. For the CDR3, the DNA is TGTGCCAGCAGTGTAACAGAAACCGGGGAGCTGTTTTTT. Protein product: CASSVTETGELFF.

The chain employs TRBV4-3 and TRBJ2-7; D may be TRBD1 (6 bases). The V end lost 2 bases, the J end lost 3 bases, and 20 bases lay between the germline ends. CDR3 length: 17 amino acids. Germline V gene lookup returns CDR1 LGHNA and CDR2 YSLEER. CDR3 coding DNA: TGCGCCAGCAGCCAACTAGTCTCGGGACAAGGGATCTACGAGCAGTACTTC. Its translation is CASSQLVSGQGIYEQYF.

The chain couples TRBV15 to TRBJ2-7; tentative D call: TRBD1 (6 bases). Germline V gene data show CDR1 as LNHNV and CDR2 as YYDKDF (reference sequence). The CDR3 length is 13 residues. V shed 0 bases and J shed 5 bases, with 8 bases lying between them. The CDR3 sequence is CATSRDAGDEQYF. CDR3 coding DNA: TGTGCCACCAGCAGAGATGCAGGGGACGAGCAGTACTTC.

The chain joins TRBV28 to TRBJ1-2; 11 bases match TRBD1. From germline, CDR1 is MDHEN and CDR2 SYDVKM. Unmatched junction bases numbered 5, after V lost 4 bases and J lost 4 bases. The CDR3 totals 15 residues. DNA for the CDR3: TGTGCCAGCAGTTCCAGGGACAGGGGGGTCTATGGCTACACCTTC. Translating it yields CASSSRDRGVYGYTF.